This T cell receptor beta chain was captured by sequencing in a study of blood T cell repertoires in COVID-19. Background on the study: Whether acute or convalescent, the COVID-19 samples came from the United States, Italy and Spain. Nucleic acid was either cDNA or gDNA, and it came from T cells, B-cell-depleted T cells, or PBMCs.

From germline, CDR1 is MGHRA and CDR2 YSYEKL. V was clipped by 2 bases and J by 4 bases, with 8 bases between them. This CDR3 is 13 amino acids long. This clone was counted a single time. The authors' processing: For nucleated cells, counts were estimated from reference gene primer amplification. Clones were sequenced by immunoSEQ multiplex PCR, and TCRdb holds only the in-frame ones, with some missing. The DNA gave D and trimming, while V, J and clone size come from that table. The data hold 200,000 or so clones, with roughly 80% observed a single time. Input material: peripheral blood. The J gene is TRBJ1-2, the V gene TRBV4-1; no reliable D call. This receptor was identified in a man between 60 and 75 years old with active or convalescent COVID-19. The CDR3 spells CASSQNNFYGYTF. The CDR3 DNA is TGCGCCAGCAGCCAAAACAATTTCTATGGCTACACCTTC.